These 17 T cell receptor beta chains were sequenced from one sample in a study of blood T cell repertoires in COVID-19 (dated by TCRdb to between 2020 and 2021). The library relied on the immunoSEQ multiplex PCR assay. Drawn from immuneACCESS, this table holds only the in-frame rearrangements with V and J called that TCRdb kept. Clones are partly lost; checked studies trace under half to an unresolved V gene and leave the rest unexplained. The sample table shows about 390,000 clones, and over 75% are seen once. The ten largest make up 2% to 2.5% of the sample. Sequencing was done on a sample of peripheral blood. The source of these receptors is a woman aged 55-70 years with COVID-19, enrolled during active disease.

The chain links TRBV6-4 to TRBJ1-3; D gene unclear. CDR1 and CDR2 (germline): MRHNA, SNTAGT. V lost 2 bases, J lost 0 bases, and 14 bases lay in between. This CDR3 region has 17 residues. The CDR3 region has the DNA TGTGCCAGCAGTGACACCTCAGACACCAACTCTGGAAACACCATATATTTT. Translation: CASSDTSDTNSGNTIYF.

The V and J genes are TRBV27 and TRBJ2-1; tentative D call: TRBD2 (5 bases). Germline V gives CDR1 MNHEY, CDR2 SMNVEV (reference sequence). The CDR3 contains 13 residues. Trimming left V 2 bases short and J 10 bases short, with 12 bases between. Written as DNA, the CDR3 is TGTGCCAGCAGTTTAGAGGGAGTGGGGGAGCAGTTCTTC. Protein: CASSLEGVGEQFF.

This chain joins TRBV25-1 and TRBJ1-4; D is uncertain. Trimming stripped 6 bases from V and 6 bases from J, with 14 bases between. Germline V gene lookup returns CDR1 MGHDK and CDR2 SYGVNS. The CDR3 runs to 14 residues. This CDR3 reads CASRKVGADEKLFF. CDR3 nucleotide sequence: TGTGCCAGCAGGAAAGTAGGAGCGGATGAAAAACTGTTTTTT. The full variable domain, completed using reference TRBV25-1 and TRBJ1-4, is EADIYQTPRYLVIGTGKKITLECSQTMGHDKMYWYQQDPGMELHLIHYSYGVNSTEKGDLSSESTVSRIRTEHFPLTLESARPSHTSQYLCASRKVGADEKLFFGSGTQLSVL.

The chain combines TRBV10-1 with TRBJ2-1; D gene unclear. V was clipped by 5 bases and J by 0 bases, with 5 bases between them. The CDR3 contains 13 residues. CDR1 is WNHNN, CDR2 SYGVQD, per germline (reference sequence). CDR3 DNA: TGCGCCAGCAGTAGCGCCTCCTACAATGAGCAGTTCTTC. Protein sequence: CASSSASYNEQFF.

This chain uses TRBV30 with TRBJ2-2, with 8 bases identical to TRBD2. CDR1 is GTSNPN, CDR2 SVGIG, per germline (reference sequence). There are 16 residues in the CDR3. The junction had 9 bases not matched to a gene; V was cut back by 0 bases and J by 6 bases. The CDR3 DNA reads as TGTGCCTGGAGTGTAAACCTAGCGGGTGGAGCCGGGGAGCTGTTTTTT. This translates into CAWSVNLAGGAGELFF.

The chain employs TRBV5-5 and TRBJ1-5; 8 bases align to TRBD1. Germline assignment: CDR1 SGHKS and CDR2 YYEKEE (reference sequence). The CDR3 length is 18 residues. The junction had 12 bases not matched to a gene; V was cut back by 4 bases and J by 0 bases. CDR3 residues: CASSMTGDGPYSNQPQHF. The CDR3 bases are TGTGCCAGCAGCATGACAGGGGACGGACCGTATAGCAATCAGCCCCAGCATTTT.

This clone was recorded once. The chain employs TRBV21-1 and TRBJ2-7; the D call of TRBD1 is as the table states it, not checked on the DNA. TRBV21-1 is marked as a pseudogene. CDR3 length: 19 amino acids. CDR3 region: CASSKFQGTPSWVGYEQYF. CDR3 coding DNA: TGTGCCAGCAGCAAATTTCAGGGAACCCCTAGTTGGGTAGGATACGAGCAGTACTTC.

This chain uses TRBV27 with TRBJ2-2; 7 bases are a match to TRBD2. Germline loops: CDR1 MNHEY, CDR2 SMNVEV (reference sequence). The CDR3 runs 14 residues. J lost 7 bases, V lost 4 bases, and 6 bases had no gene match. The CDR3 DNA sequence: TGTGCCAGCAGTTCAACGACTAGCCGCGGGGAGCTGTTTTTT. Its protein product is CASSSTTSRGELFF.

The chain has TRBV4-2 and TRBJ1-1; 11 bases match TRBD1. Germline lookup yields CDR1 LGHNA and CDR2 YNFKEQ. V was pared by 4 bases and J by 0 bases, with 10 bases of the junction left unmatched. The CDR3 is 18 amino acids. The CDR3 sequence is CASSPEPGQGVLNTEAFF. CDR3 nucleotides: TGTGCCAGCAGCCCGGAACCGGGACAGGGGGTTTTGAACACTGAAGCTTTCTTT.

The gene calls are TRBV9 and TRBJ2-2, with D tentatively TRBD2 (7 bases). The length of the CDR3 is 13 residues. Trimming shortened V by 0 bases and J by 11 bases, and 11 bases separated the two germline ends. Germline CDR1 SGDLS, CDR2 YYNGEE. CDR3: CASSVVGGAELFF. In DNA form, the CDR3 reads TGTGCCAGCAGCGTAGTAGGGGGGGCAGAGCTGTTTTTT. The full variable domain, its missing parts supplied by reference TRBV9 and TRBJ2-2, is DSGVTQTPKHLITATGQRVTLRCSPRSGDLSVYWYQQSLDQGLQFLIQYYNGEERAKGNILERFSAQQFPDLHSELNLSSLELGDSALYFCASSVVGGAELFFGEGSRLTVL.

CDR3 sequence: CASSQDRTTEAFF. The CDR3 region has the DNA TGTGCCAGCTCACAAGACAGGACCACTGAAGCTTTCTTT. The V and J genes are TRBV18 and TRBJ1-1, with D possibly being TRBD1 (6 bases). The CDR3 is 13 amino acids. From germline, CDR1 is KGHSH and CDR2 LQKENI. Trimming left V 4 bases short and J 4 bases short, with 10 bases between.

This chain connects TRBV7-9 to TRBJ2-1, with D unresolved. There are 12 residues in the CDR3. V gave up 6 bases and J gave up 6 bases, with 9 bases separating them. CDR1 is SEHNR and CDR2 is FQNEAQ in the germline V gene (reference sequence). The DNA of the CDR3 is TGTGCCAGCAGAGGCAGGTCCAATGAGCAGTTCTTC. It codes for CASRGRSNEQFF.

This clone was observed once. The chain couples TRBV7-2 to TRBJ1-2; D possibly corresponds to TRBD1 (6 bases). V was cut by 4 bases and J by 0 bases, with 24 bases left in between. CDR3 length equals 19 residues. The V gene's germline CDR1 is SGHTA and CDR2 FQGNSA. CDR3 nucleotide sequence: TGTGCCAGCAGCTCTCGGGTCAGGGGTTATCGGGCGACTAACTATGGCTACACCTTC. It is translated as CASSSRVRGYRATNYGYTF. The entire variable domain, with the rest obtained from reference TRBV7-2 and TRBJ1-2, is as follows: GAGVSQSPSNKVTEKGKDVELRCDPISGHTALYWYRQSLGQGLEFLIYFQGNSAPDKSGLPSDRFSAERTGGSVSTLTIQRTQQEDSAVYLCASSSRVRGYRATNYGYTFGSGTRLTVV.

The chain is built from TRBV7-2 and TRBJ2-2; D uncertain. The CDR3 runs to 15 residues. Germline lookup yields CDR1 SGHTA and CDR2 FQGNSA. The V and J ends lost 4 bases and 2 bases respectively, with 11 bases between them. DNA for the CDR3: TGTGCCAGCAGCTCACGAGGAACAAACACCGGGGAGCTGTTTTTT. Residues: CASSSRGTNTGELFF.

CDR3 sequence reads: CASSQAGTNGYEQYF. CDR3 coding DNA: TGTGCCAGCAGCCAAGCCGGGACAAACGGCTACGAGCAGTACTTC. The gene calls are TRBV3-1 (or the pseudogene TRBV3-2) and TRBJ2-7, with D perhaps matching TRBD1 (6 bases). Germline V gene lookup returns CDR1 LGHDT and CDR2 YNNKEL (reference sequence). The CDR3 spans 15 residues. V was clipped by 1 base and J by 3 bases, with 13 bases between them.

In this sample, this clone turned up once. The chain employs TRBV6-5 and TRBJ2-5; 11 nucleotides line up with TRBD2. The CDR3 sequence is 16 residues long. CDR1 MNHEY and CDR2 SVGAGI come from the germline V gene. J was trimmed by 2 bases and V by 2 bases; bases with no gene match: 4. The CDR3: CASSYGTSGGQETQYF. CDR3 DNA sequence: TGTGCCAGCAGTTACGGGACTAGCGGTGGGCAAGAGACCCAGTACTTC.

The rearrangement uses TRBV7-2 and TRBJ2-7; D not certain. Germline values: CDR1 SGHTA, CDR2 FQGNSA. This CDR3 has 13 amino acids. Deletions cut 4 bases from V and 2 bases from J, with 9 bases between. CDR3 sequence reads: CASSYKTTYEQYF. The CDR3 coding sequence is TGTGCCAGCAGCTATAAGACAACCTACGAGCAGTACTTC.